This T cell receptor (beta chain) derives from a study of PD-L1 blockade in urothelial cancer. Study overall: Starting in the mid-2010s, patients were given atezolizumab (1,200 mg intravenously every 3 weeks).

This CDR3 is 16 amino acids long. V gave up 7 bases and J gave up 3 bases; unmatched junction bases: 6. CDR1 is MDHEN, CDR2 SYDVKM, per germline. Sequencing used immunoSEQ multiplex PCR; TCRdb keeps in-frame clones, though not all of them. The table has tens of thousands of clones, around 90% seen once. Time point: peripheral blood 6 weeks after treatment start. The sequence was obtained from a man in his 60s with urothelial cancer. This chain uses TRBV28 with TRBJ2-3; 14 bases agree with TRBD2. Sequenced here: PBMCs, sampled around atezolizumab (anti-PD-L1) treatment. Here the CDR3 DNA reads TGTGCCAGCAACTGGGGACTAGCGGGAGATACAGATACGCAGTATTTT. It yields the protein CASNWGLAGDTDTQYF. The whole variable domain, filled in from reference TRBV28 and TRBJ2-3, reads DVKVTQSSRYLVKRTGEKVFLECVQDMDHENMFWYRQDPGLGLRLIYFSYDVKMKEKGDIPEGYSVSREKKERFSLILESASTNQTSMYLCASNWGLAGDTDTQYFGPGTRLTVL.